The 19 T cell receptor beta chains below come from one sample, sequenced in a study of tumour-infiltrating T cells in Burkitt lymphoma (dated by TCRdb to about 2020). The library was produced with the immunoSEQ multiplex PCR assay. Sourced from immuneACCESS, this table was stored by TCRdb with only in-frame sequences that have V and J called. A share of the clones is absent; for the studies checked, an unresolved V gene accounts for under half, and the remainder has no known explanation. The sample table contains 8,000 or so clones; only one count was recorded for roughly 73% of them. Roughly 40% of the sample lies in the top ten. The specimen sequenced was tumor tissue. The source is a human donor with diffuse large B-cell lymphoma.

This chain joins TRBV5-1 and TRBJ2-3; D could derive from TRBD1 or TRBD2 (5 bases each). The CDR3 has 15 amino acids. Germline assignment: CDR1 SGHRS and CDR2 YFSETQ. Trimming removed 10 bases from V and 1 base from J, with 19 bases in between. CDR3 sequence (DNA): TGCGCCGTTAGGGACCTCCGGAGCGGCACAGATACGCAGTATTTT. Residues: CAVRDLRSGTDTQYF.

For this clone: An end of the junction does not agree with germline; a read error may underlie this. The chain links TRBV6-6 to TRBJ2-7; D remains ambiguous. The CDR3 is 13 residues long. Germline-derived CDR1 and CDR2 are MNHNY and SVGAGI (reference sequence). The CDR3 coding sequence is TGTGCCAGCAGTCCCCCCCCGGGCTCGACCATTAACTTC. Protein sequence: CASSPPPGSTINF.

The CDR3 loop is CASSPGSGNTEAFF. In DNA form, the CDR3 reads TGTGCCAGCTCACCAGGTTCAGGGAACACTGAAGCTTTCTTT. The chain employs TRBV18 and TRBJ1-1; D is unclear. Trimming shortened V by 2 bases and J by 1 base, and 8 bases separated the two germline ends. The CDR3 length is 14 residues. Germline lookup yields CDR1 KGHSH and CDR2 LQKENI.

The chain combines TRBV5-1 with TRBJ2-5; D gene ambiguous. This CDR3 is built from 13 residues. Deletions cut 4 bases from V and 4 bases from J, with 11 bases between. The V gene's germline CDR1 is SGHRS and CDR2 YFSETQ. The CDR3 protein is CASSPEWGETQYF. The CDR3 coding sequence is TGCGCCAGCAGCCCGGAATGGGGAGAGACCCAGTACTTC.

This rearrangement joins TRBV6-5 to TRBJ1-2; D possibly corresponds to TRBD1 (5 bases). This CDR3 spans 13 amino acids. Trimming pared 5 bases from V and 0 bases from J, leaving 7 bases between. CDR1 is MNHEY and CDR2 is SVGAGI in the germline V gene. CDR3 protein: CASSATANYGYTF. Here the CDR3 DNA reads TGTGCCAGCAGTGCGACAGCTAACTATGGCTACACCTTC.

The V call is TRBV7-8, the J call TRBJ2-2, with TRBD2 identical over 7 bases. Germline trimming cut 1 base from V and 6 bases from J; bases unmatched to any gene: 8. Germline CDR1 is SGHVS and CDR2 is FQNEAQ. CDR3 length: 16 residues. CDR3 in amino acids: CASSLGRTRIPGELFF. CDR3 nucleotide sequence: TGTGCCAGCAGCTTAGGTCGGACTAGAATACCCGGGGAGCTGTTTTTT.

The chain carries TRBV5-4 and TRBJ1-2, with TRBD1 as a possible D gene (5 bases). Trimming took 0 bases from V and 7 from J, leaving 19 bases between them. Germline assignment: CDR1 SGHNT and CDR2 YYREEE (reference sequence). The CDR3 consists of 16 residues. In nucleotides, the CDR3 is TGTGCCAGCAGCTTGGGTGGGGGTAGAGCTATAGGTGGCTACACCTTC. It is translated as CASSLGGGRAIGGYTF.

This chain's CDR3 is CASSPRGHTEAFF. CDR3 DNA sequence: TGTGCCAGCTCACCACGGGGCCACACTGAAGCTTTCTTT. The chain has TRBV18 and TRBJ1-1; TRBD1 is a possible D gene (5 bases). Germline loops: CDR1 KGHSH, CDR2 LQKENI. This CDR3 is built from 13 residues. Trimming left V 1 base short and J 3 bases short, with 6 bases between. The whole variable domain, filled in from reference TRBV18 and TRBJ1-1, reads NAGVMQNPRHLVRRRGQEARLRCSPMKGHSHVYWYRQLPEEGLKFMVYLQKENIIDESGMPKERFSAEFPKEGPSILRIQQVVRGDSAAYFCASSPRGHTEAFFGQGTRLTVV.

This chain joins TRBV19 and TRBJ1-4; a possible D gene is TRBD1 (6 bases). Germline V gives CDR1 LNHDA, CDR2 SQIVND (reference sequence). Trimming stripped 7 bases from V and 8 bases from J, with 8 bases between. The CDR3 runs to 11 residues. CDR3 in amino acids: CASTDREKLFF. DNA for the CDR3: TGTGCCAGTACTGACAGGGAAAAACTGTTTTTT.

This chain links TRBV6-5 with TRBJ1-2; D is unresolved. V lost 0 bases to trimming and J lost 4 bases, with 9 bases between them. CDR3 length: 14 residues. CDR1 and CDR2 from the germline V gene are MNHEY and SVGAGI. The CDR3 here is CASSYSSGVYGYTF. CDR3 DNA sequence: TGTGCCAGCAGTTACTCAAGTGGGGTCTATGGCTACACCTTC.

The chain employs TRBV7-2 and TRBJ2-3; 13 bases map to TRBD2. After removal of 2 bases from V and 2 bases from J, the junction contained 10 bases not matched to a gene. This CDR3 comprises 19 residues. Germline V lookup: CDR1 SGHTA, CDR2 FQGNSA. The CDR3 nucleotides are TGTGCCAGCAGCTTACCCGGACTAGCGGGGGCTTCCTTCACAGATACGCAGTATTTT. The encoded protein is CASSLPGLAGASFTDTQYF.

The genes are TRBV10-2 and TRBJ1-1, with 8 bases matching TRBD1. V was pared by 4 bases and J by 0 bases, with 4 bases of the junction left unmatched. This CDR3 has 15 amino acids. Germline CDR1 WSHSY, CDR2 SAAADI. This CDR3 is CASSVADRVNTEAFF. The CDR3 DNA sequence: TGCGCCAGCAGTGTTGCGGACAGGGTGAACACTGAAGCTTTCTTT.

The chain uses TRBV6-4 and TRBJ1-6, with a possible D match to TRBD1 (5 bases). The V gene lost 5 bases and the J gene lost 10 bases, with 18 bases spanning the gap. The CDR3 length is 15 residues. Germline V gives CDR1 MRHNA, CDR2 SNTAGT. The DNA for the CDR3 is TGTGCCAGCAGTTACGGGGATCGGGGGGACTCACCCCTCCACTTT. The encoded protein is CASSYGDRGDSPLHF.

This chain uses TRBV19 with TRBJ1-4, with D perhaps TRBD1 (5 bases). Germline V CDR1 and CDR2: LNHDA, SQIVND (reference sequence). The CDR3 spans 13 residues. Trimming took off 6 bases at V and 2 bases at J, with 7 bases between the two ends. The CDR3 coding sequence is TGTGCCAGTAGAGGGGAGACTAATGAAAAACTGTTTTTT. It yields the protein CASRGETNEKLFF. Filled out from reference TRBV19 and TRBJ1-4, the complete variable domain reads DGGITQSPKYLFRKEGQNVTLSCEQNLNHDAMYWYRQDPGQGLRLIYYSQIVNDFQKGDIAEGYSVSREKKESFPLTVTSAQKNPTAFYLCASRGETNEKLFFGSGTQLSVL.

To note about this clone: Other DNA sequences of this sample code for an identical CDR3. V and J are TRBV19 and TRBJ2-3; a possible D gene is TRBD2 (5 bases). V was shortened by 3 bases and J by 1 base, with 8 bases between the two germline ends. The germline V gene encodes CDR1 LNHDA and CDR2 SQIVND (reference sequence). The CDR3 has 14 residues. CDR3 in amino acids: CASSIKLGTDTQYF. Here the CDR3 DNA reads TGTGCCAGTAGTATCAAACTAGGCACAGATACGCAGTATTTT.

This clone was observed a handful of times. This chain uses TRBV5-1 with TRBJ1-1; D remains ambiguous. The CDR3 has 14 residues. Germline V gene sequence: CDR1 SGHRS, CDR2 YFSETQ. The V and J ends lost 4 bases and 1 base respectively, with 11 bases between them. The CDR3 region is CASSRDLENTEAFF. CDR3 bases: TGCGCCAGCAGCCGCGACCTGGAGAACACTGAAGCTTTCTTT.

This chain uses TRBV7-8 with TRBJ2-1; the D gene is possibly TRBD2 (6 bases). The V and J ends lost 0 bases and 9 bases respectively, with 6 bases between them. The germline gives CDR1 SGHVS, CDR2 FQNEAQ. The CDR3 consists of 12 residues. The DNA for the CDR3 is TGTGCCAGCAGCTTAGCGGGGGGTGAGCAGTTCTTC. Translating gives CASSLAGGEQFF. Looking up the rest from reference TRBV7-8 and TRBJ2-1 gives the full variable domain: GAGVSQSPRYKVAKRGQDVALRCDPISGHVSLFWYQQALGQGPEFLTYFQNEAQLDKSGLPSDRFFAERPEGSVSTLKIQRTQQEDSAVYLCASSLAGGEQFFGPGTRLTVL.

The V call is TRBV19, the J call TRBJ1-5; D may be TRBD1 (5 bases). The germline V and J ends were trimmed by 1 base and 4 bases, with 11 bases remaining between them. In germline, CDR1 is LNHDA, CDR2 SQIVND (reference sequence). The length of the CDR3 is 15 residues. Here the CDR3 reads CASSIAEGFNQPQHF. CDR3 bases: TGTGCCAGTAGTATAGCGGAGGGGTTTAATCAGCCCCAGCATTTT.

CDR3 bases: TGCAGCGTTGAGACAGGGTTTATGGCCGAGCAGTACTTC. Translation: CSVETGFMAEQYF. The gene calls are TRBV29-1 and TRBJ2-7; 7 nucleotides agree with TRBD1. Looked up from germline, CDR1 is SQVTM and CDR2 is ANQGSEA. V dropped 3 bases and J dropped 6; count of bases not matched to a gene: 8. This CDR3 is 13 amino acids long.